The sample holds a few counts of the clone carrying this TCR beta chain. Its antigen is currently unknown. Isolated RNA was reverse transcribed into cDNA used as the sequencing template. The repertoire was sequenced with immunoSEQ multiplex PCR; TCRdb's copy has only in-frame clones and lacks some. The sample contains 270,000 or so clones, nearly 60% of which appear only once. Indicated treatment: oral pan-JAK inhibitor, 5-10 mg twice daily. Cell sorting on a FACSAria was used to separate CD4+ and CD8+ T cells from the PBMCs. V lost 7 bases and J lost 5, with 14 bases in between. This CDR3 contains 14 residues. Per the germline V gene, CDR1 is MDHEN and CDR2 is SYDVKM. This sample is drawn from a study of CD8+ T cells in alopecia areata. Study-wide context: Treated patients received severity scores based on the percentage of scalp area affected. Study-level points and caveats: Sharing of TCRs across patients appeared less clear than in mice, possibly for HLA-related reasons.

The V call is TRBV28, the J call TRBJ2-2, with D possibly called TRBD1 or TRBD2 (6 bases each). The receptor was derived from a human donor with alopecia areata. The source was CD4+ T cells sorted from blood, collected at week 24, from a patient treated with tofacitinib. CDR3 region: CASIGGRGTGELFF. In DNA, the CDR3 is TGTGCCAGCATAGGGGGGCGCGGGACCGGGGAGCTGTTTTTT.